This T cell receptor beta chain was identified in a study of shared clonotypes between healthy human individuals. The protocol was immunoSEQ multiplex PCR, while the TCRdb copy is restricted to in-frame clones and leaves out a portion. The sample carries 100,000 to 120,000 clones, 68% recorded once. All the donors were Caucasian adults who lived in Nashville, Tennessee. Trimming removed 6 bases at V and 8 bases at J, with 26 bases between. This CDR3 is 17 amino acids long. CDR1 and CDR2 from the germline V gene are MNHEY and SMNVEV (reference sequence). The receptor comes from a woman in her twenties or thirties in good health. The rearrangement joins TRBV27 to TRBJ2-1, with D unclear. What was sequenced was memory CD8+ T cells sorted from blood. As to subset: CD45RO+ cells pooled with CCR7-negative TemRA cells. For the CDR3, the DNA is TGTGCCAGCAGCTACGTTTTTTCCCTCAATCCAGACCATGAGCAGTTCTTC. Translated, it gives CASSYVFSLNPDHEQFF.